What follows are 11 T cell receptor beta chains derived from one specimen sequenced in a study of blood T cell repertoires in COVID-19. Using immunoSEQ multiplex PCR, the repertoire was profiled, and TCRdb retains in-frame clones only, with some absent. This table has about 80,000 clones, around four fifths appearing once. Sequences were obtained from peripheral blood. The receptors come from a man of 80 years or more with active or convalescent COVID-19.

The chain combines TRBV3-1 (or the pseudogene TRBV3-2) with TRBJ1-6, with 8 bases aligning to TRBD1. The germline CDR1 and CDR2 sequences are LGHDT and YNNKEL (reference sequence). The CDR3 runs 14 residues. With 5 bases clipped from V and 9 bases from J, the junction kept 6 bases outside the gene matches. The CDR3 is CASSTTGGLSPLHF. CDR3 bases: TGTGCCAGCAGCACAACAGGGGGTCTTTCACCCCTCCACTTT.

V gene TRBV6-5 combines with J gene TRBJ1-2; possible D gene TRBD1, 5 bases. The V gene's germline CDR1 is MNHEY and CDR2 SVGAGI. CDR3 size: 12 residues. V was pared by 7 bases and J by 4 bases, with 10 bases between. The CDR3: CASTGLGYGYTF. CDR3 coding DNA: TGTGCCAGCACAGGGCTCGGCTATGGCTACACCTTC.

The gene calls are TRBV19 and TRBJ2-1; no reliable D call. This CDR3 spans 14 amino acids. In germline, CDR1 is LNHDA, CDR2 SQIVND (reference sequence). V was pared by 5 bases and J by 1 base, with 9 bases between. The CDR3 loop is CASSPLVSYNEQFF. CDR3 DNA sequence: TGTGCCAGTAGTCCCCTAGTTTCCTACAATGAGCAGTTCTTC.

The V and J genes are TRBV24-1 and TRBJ1-4; a weak D match, TRBD1 (5 bases). The CDR3 consists of 13 residues. Germline CDR1 is KGHDR and CDR2 is SFDVKD. V lost 7 bases to trimming and J lost 7 bases, with 12 bases between them. CDR3 coding DNA: TGTGCCACCAGCCCCCCAGGGTCTGAAAAACTGTTTTTT. This encodes CATSPPGSEKLFF.

This clone was found once. The CDR3 nucleotides read TGTGCCAGCAGCTTATTAGGCGGGCCTTCCACTGAAGCTTTCTTT. This encodes CASSLLGGPSTEAFF. The genes are TRBV11-2 and TRBJ1-1; D is undetermined. V shed 2 bases and J shed 4 bases, with 14 bases lying between them. This CDR3 is 15 amino acids long. Germline CDR1 reads SGHAT; CDR2 reads FQNNGV.

The chain couples TRBV20-1 to TRBJ1-2; D gene ambiguous. The length of the CDR3 is 11 residues. Germline assignment: CDR1 DFQATT and CDR2 SNEGSKA (reference sequence). V gave up 6 bases and J gave up 8 bases, with 13 bases separating them. The CDR3 DNA is TGCAGTGCCGGGGAATTGAAAGGCTACACCTTC. This sequence encodes CSAGELKGYTF.

The chain combines TRBV2 with TRBJ1-1, with TRBD1 matching over 8 bases. The V and J ends lost 8 bases and 6 bases, in that order; junction bases with no gene match: 11. The CDR3 extends over 14 amino acids. Germline V gives CDR1 SNHLY, CDR2 FYNNEI. CDR3 amino acids: CASGRSTGVAEAFF. CDR3 bases: TGTGCCAGCGGACGATCGACAGGGGTTGCTGAAGCTTTCTTT.

This chain uses TRBV19 with TRBJ1-3, with TRBD1 matching 8 bases. V trimming: 5 bases; J trimming: 8 bases; junction bases outside the gene matches: 8. CDR3 length equals 14 residues. Per the germline V gene, CDR1 is LNHDA and CDR2 is SQIVND (reference sequence). This CDR3 is CASSQTGEKDTIYF. CDR3 sequence (DNA): TGTGCCAGTAGTCAGACAGGGGAGAAAGACACCATATATTTT.

The gene calls are TRBV5-1 and TRBJ2-3; 11 positions match TRBD2. J was trimmed by 0 bases and V by 5 bases; bases with no gene match: 2. Germline values: CDR1 SGHRS, CDR2 YFSETQ. This CDR3 spans 15 amino acids. Here the CDR3 reads CASRTSGTSTDTQYF. In DNA form, the CDR3 reads TGCGCCAGCAGGACTAGCGGGACTAGCACAGATACGCAGTATTTT.

The rearrangement joins TRBV24-1 to TRBJ2-7; no definite D call. This CDR3 has 16 amino acids. The V and J ends lost 1 base and 3 bases respectively, with 15 bases between them. Germline V gene lookup returns CDR1 KGHDR and CDR2 SFDVKD. CDR3 bases: TGTGCCACCAGTGATTTTGGCGGAGTTCGGTGCTACGAGCAGTACGTC. Encoded protein: CATSDFGGVRCYEQYV.

For this clone: The germline gene is not matched at one end of the junction; a read error may be the cause. The chain recombines TRBV5-1 with TRBJ2-1, with TRBD2 identical over 7 bases. The CDR3 covers 15 residues. Germline CDR1 and CDR2: SGHRS and YFSETQ. For the CDR3, the DNA is TGCGCCAGCAATCGGGGGGAAGTCTCCCACAATGAGCAGTTCTTC. This codes for CASNRGEVSHNEQFF.